This T cell receptor beta chain was sequenced during a study of T cells in Graves' hyperthyroidism and ophthalmopathy. This clonotype was observed a few times. Germline assignment: CDR1 LNHNV and CDR2 YYDKDF (reference sequence). V lost 8 bases, J lost 2 bases, and 26 bases lay in between. The CDR3 sequence is 18 residues long. Template material for amplifying TCR beta CDR3 regions consisted of RNA transcripts. The study used the HTBI primer set for a first-round RT-PCR of the TCR CDR3. MiXCR, run by TCRdb on the multiplex PCR reads, gives a single entry per CDR3 protein. Of about 520,000 distinct CDR3 sequences listed, around 20% are singletons.

The chain combines TRBV15 with TRBJ2-3, with a tentative D call TRBD2 (6 bases). The receptor was derived from a man between 18 and 29 years old with Graves' hyperthyroidism. The sample comprised blood. The CDR3 nucleotides read TGTGCCACCCACAAAGGCCCAAACCGGGACTCCAACACAGATACGCAGTATTTT. It encodes CATHKGPNRDSNTDTQYF.